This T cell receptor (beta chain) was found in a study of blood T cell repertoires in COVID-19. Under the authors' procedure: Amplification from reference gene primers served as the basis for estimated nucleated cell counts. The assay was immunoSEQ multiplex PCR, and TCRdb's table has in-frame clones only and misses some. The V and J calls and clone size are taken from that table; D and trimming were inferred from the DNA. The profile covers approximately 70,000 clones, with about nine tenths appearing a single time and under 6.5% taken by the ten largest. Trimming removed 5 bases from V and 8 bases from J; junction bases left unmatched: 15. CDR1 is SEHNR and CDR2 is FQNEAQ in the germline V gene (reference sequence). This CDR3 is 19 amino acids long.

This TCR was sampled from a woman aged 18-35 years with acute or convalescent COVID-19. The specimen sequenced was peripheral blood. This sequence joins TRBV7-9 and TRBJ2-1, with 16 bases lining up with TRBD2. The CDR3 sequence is CASSQAVGLAGGPLDEQFF. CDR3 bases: TGTGCCAGCAGCCAGGCGGTGGGACTAGCGGGAGGGCCTTTAGATGAGCAGTTCTTC.